This T cell receptor beta chain was sequenced for a study of CD4+ T cells in melanoma. With respect to this clone: The antigen remains undetermined.

Sequencing was performed with immunoSEQ multiplex PCR; in TCRdb, only in-frame clones are kept and a portion is missing. The sample carries around 100,000 clones, 92% recorded once. The study, taken as a whole, reports: CD8+ T cell, macrophage and B cell function reportedly correlated with neoantigen-specific CD4+ T cells. In melanoma, neoantigen-specific CD4+ T cells reportedly differed in differentiation state.

The sequenced sample was peripheral blood. This receptor was identified in a human donor with melanoma.

The CDR3 DNA is TGTGCCAGCAGCACGACAGGGGGAAACACTGAAGCTTTCTTT. Translated: CASSTTGGNTEAFF. This chain links TRBV7-3 with TRBJ1-1, with 9 positions matching TRBD1. The V gene end was trimmed by 5 bases and the J gene end by 2 bases; junction bases not matched to a gene: 3. This CDR3 region has 14 residues. Germline CDR1 is SGHTA and CDR2 is FQGTGA.